The 3 T cell receptor beta chains in this list originate from one sample, sequenced in a study of T cell responses to AZD1222 COVID-19 vaccine. TCRdb keeps only in-frame clones here, not all; method: immunoSEQ multiplex PCR. The sample lists roughly 140,000 clones; around 91% were seen once. The starting material was peripheral blood, obtained on day 0 of AZD1222 vaccination. These receptors all come from an adult in good health.

A single count supports this clone. The rearrangement joins TRBV3-1 (or the pseudogene TRBV3-2) to TRBJ1-2, with TRBD1 as a possible D gene (5 bases). Germline V CDR1 and CDR2: LGHDT, YNNKEL (reference sequence). Deletions cut 1 base from V and 9 bases from J, with 24 bases between. The length of the CDR3 is 17 residues. The CDR3 region has the DNA TGTGCCAGCAGCCAAGGTTTAACAGCGTATGGGGGAGGGAGCTACACCTTC. This sequence encodes CASSQGLTAYGGGSYTF.

This chain joins TRBV19 and TRBJ2-3; possibly TRBD1 or TRBD2 for D (5 bases each). Trimming took off 1 base at V and 0 bases at J, with 11 bases between the two ends. Germline V gene lookup returns CDR1 LNHDA and CDR2 SQIVND (reference sequence). This CDR3 is built from 16 residues. The CDR3: CASSIGSGPSTDTQYF. The CDR3 DNA is TGTGCCAGTAGTATAGGGTCGGGACCTAGCACAGATACGCAGTATTTT.

The rearrangement joins TRBV14 to TRBJ2-1; TRBD2 matches 11 bases. The CDR3 is 15 residues long. Germline V CDR1 and CDR2: SGHDN, FVKESK. J lost 13 bases, V lost 5 bases, and 13 bases had no gene match. The DNA of the CDR3 is TGTGCCAGCAGCGACGGTACTAGCGGGAGTTTTCGCCAGTTCTTC. The encoded protein is CASSDGTSGSFRQFF. Drawing the rest from reference TRBV14 and TRBJ2-1, the complete variable domain is EAGVTQFPSHSVIEKGQTVTLRCDPISGHDNLYWYRRVMGKEIKFLLHFVKESKQDESGMPNNRFLAERTGGTYSTLKVQPAELEDSGVYFCASSDGTSGSFRQFFGPGTRLTVL.